In this sample, the clone carrying this T cell receptor (beta chain) turned up a few times. Its antigen is unknown. The sample comes from a study of beta chain features in type 1 diabetes. Study results and caveats: In type 1 diabetes patients, VDJ junctions had fewer insertions; deletions at these junctions were more frequent.

The authors reverse transcribed all of the isolated RNA, so sequencing captured expressed TCRB transcripts. Here immunoSEQ multiplex PCR was the method, and the copy in TCRdb shows in-frame clones only, minus some. Of fewer than 350,000 clones listed, around 7.3% are singletons. Germline V CDR1 and CDR2: SGHNT, YENEEA. The V end was cut by 4 bases, the J end by 6 bases, with 12 bases between. CDR3 length equals 14 residues. Sample: central memory CD4+ T cells from blood. This TCR derives from a young woman in good health. The V and J genes are TRBV11-3 and TRBJ2-2; TRBD1 or TRBD2 may be the D gene (5 bases each). CDR3 nucleotide sequence: TGTGCCAGCAGCTCAGCCCGGGGCGCCGGGGAGCTGTTTTTT. Translation gives CASSSARGAGELFF.